Shown below are 9 T cell receptor beta chains from a single sample sequenced in a study of T cell repertoires in cytomegalovirus infection. TCRdb re-derived calls from the reads in MiXCR, one entry per CDR3 protein. The data show about 700,000 distinct CDR3 sequences, with 30% to 35% seen just once and roughly 20% held by the top ten. Their antigens remain unidentified. The sample was cultured PBMCs, taken from culture after CMV antigen stimulation. The receptors come from a human donor in good health (CMV status not recorded). Some clones in this sample may be carry-over from other donors' samples.

This chain uses TRBV7-2 with TRBJ1-4; 9 bases match TRBD1. The junction had 7 bases not matched to a gene; V was cut back by 1 base and J by 4 bases. Germline V gene lookup returns CDR1 SGHTA and CDR2 FQGNSA. The CDR3 has 17 amino acids. In DNA form, the CDR3 reads TGTGCCAGCAGCTTAGTGGGCGCGGGACAGGGTAATGAAAAACTGTTTTTT. Its protein product is CASSLVGAGQGNEKLFF. The full variable domain, in which reference TRBV7-2 and TRBJ1-4 provide the parts outside the CDR3, is GAGVSQSPSNKVTEKGKDVELRCDPISGHTALYWYRQSLGQGLEFLIYFQGNSAPDKSGLPSDRFSAERTGGSVSTLTIQRTQQEDSAVYLCASSLVGAGQGNEKLFFGSGTQLSVL.

The chain employs TRBV6-5 and TRBJ1-1; 8 nucleotides match TRBD1. V gave up 6 bases and J gave up 6 bases; unmatched junction bases: 9. Per the germline V gene, CDR1 is MNHEY and CDR2 is SVGAGI. The CDR3 runs 14 residues. This CDR3 is CASSRGQGMAEAFF. The CDR3 DNA is TGTGCCAGCAGCCGAGGACAGGGTATGGCTGAAGCTTTCTTT.

The gene calls are TRBV7-6 and TRBJ2-3; 10 bases are shared with TRBD1. With V trimmed by 5 bases and J by 4 bases, 3 bases remained unmatched. There are 14 residues in the CDR3. Germline CDR1 SGHVS, CDR2 FNYEAQ. The CDR3 protein is CASSRGQGSDTQYF. The DNA for the CDR3 is TGTGCCAGCAGCCGGGGACAGGGGTCAGATACGCAGTATTTT.

This chain connects TRBV29-1 to TRBJ2-7, with TRBD2 matching over 12 bases. This CDR3 is built from 14 residues. From germline, CDR1 is SQVTM and CDR2 ANQGSEA. V was pared by 6 bases and J by 8 bases, with 11 bases of the junction left unmatched. Here the CDR3 reads CSVQATSGGIKQYF. CDR3 nucleotide sequence: TGCAGCGTCCAAGCGACTAGCGGGGGAATAAAGCAGTACTTC.

The chain links TRBV20-1 to TRBJ2-2; D is ambiguous. The CDR3 sequence is 13 residues long. Trimming cost V 3 bases and J 8 bases, with 13 bases left between them. Germline loops: CDR1 DFQATT, CDR2 SNEGSKA (reference sequence). As DNA, the CDR3 is TGCAGTGCTAGGCTCCCAGCCGGGGGGGAGCTGTTTTTT. Protein sequence: CSARLPAGGELFF.

This chain joins TRBV25-1 and TRBJ2-3; 7 bases align to TRBD2. Germline loops: CDR1 MGHDK, CDR2 SYGVNS. V trimming: 6 bases; J trimming: 2 bases; junction bases outside the gene matches: 14. The CDR3 runs to 17 residues. The CDR3 nucleotides are TGTGCCAGCAGCCCCCGATGGGGCGGGAGTGACACAGATACGCAGTATTTT. It translates to CASSPRWGGSDTDTQYF.

J is TRBJ1-2 and V is TRBV6-5; weak D call: TRBD1 (5 bases). V was clipped by 4 bases and J by 7 bases, with 19 bases between them. Per germline, CDR1 MNHEY and CDR2 SVGAGI. The CDR3 contains 15 residues. The CDR3 DNA reads TGTGCCAGCAGTTTGGGTACTCAGCGGGGCATTGGCTACACCTTC. It yields the protein CASSLGTQRGIGYTF.

V and J are TRBV7-6 and TRBJ2-2, with D uncertain. V lost 5 bases to trimming and J lost 6 bases, with 7 bases between them. CDR1 and CDR2 from the germline V gene are SGHVS and FNYEAQ. The CDR3 has 12 residues. CDR3 in DNA: TGTGCCAGCAGCGGCCGATCCGGGGAGCTGTTTTTT. Its translation is CASSGRSGELFF.

CDR3 protein: CASSFRQVDTDTQYF. The CDR3 coding sequence is TGTGCCAGCAGTTTTCGGCAGGTCGACACAGATACGCAGTATTTT. The V call is TRBV12-3 or TRBV12-4, the J call TRBJ2-3; D not certain. This CDR3 spans 15 amino acids. Trimming cost V 3 bases and J 2 bases, with 12 bases left between them.